Listed here are 15 T cell receptor beta chains from one sample, sequenced in a study of memory CD4+ T cells and cytomegalovirus serostatus. The table came from immunoSEQ multiplex PCR; TCRdb's copy has only in-frame clones and leaves some out. Found here are 85,000 to 100,000 clones, about 80% of them singletons; the top ten hold roughly 4%. The sort gate was single viable CD3+CD4+CD8-CD45RO+ cells for memory CD4+ T cells. Sequencing used memory CD4+ T cells from blood. The receptors were sampled from an adult in good health and CMV-seropositive.

This chain connects TRBV6-1 to TRBJ1-5, with a weak D call TRBD1 (5 bases). Germline V gene sequence: CDR1 MNHNS, CDR2 SASEGT. Between the trimmed V and J ends, which lost 2 bases and 5 bases, there was a span of 13 bases. CDR3 size: 15 residues. The CDR3 spells CASSERGQGHQPQHF. The CDR3 DNA reads TGTGCCAGCAGTGAACGAGGGCAGGGTCATCAGCCCCAGCATTTT.

V and J are TRBV7-2 and TRBJ2-4; a possible D gene is TRBD2 (6 bases). V was cut by 1 base and J by 0 bases, with 10 bases left in between. This CDR3 is 16 amino acids long. Germline loops: CDR1 SGHTA, CDR2 FQGNSA. The CDR3 region has the DNA TGTGCCAGCAGCTTAGGGCGGGGCCAAGCCAAAAACATTCAGTACTTC. Translating gives CASSLGRGQAKNIQYF.

The chain combines TRBV27 with TRBJ1-5, with D possibly matching TRBD1 (6 bases). The germline gives CDR1 MNHEY, CDR2 SMNVEV (reference sequence). This CDR3 has 12 amino acids. The V end was cut by 5 bases, the J end by 7 bases, with 9 bases between. Here the CDR3 DNA reads TGTGCCAGCAGTACAGGGAACCAGCCCCAGCATTTT. Residues: CASSTGNQPQHF.

About this clone: In the same sample, other DNA sequences code for this CDR3. V is TRBV7-6 and J is TRBJ2-7; TRBD1 aligns across 8 bases. V was pared by 1 base and J by 2 bases, with 4 bases of the junction left unmatched. Germline CDR1 SGHVS, CDR2 FNYEAQ. The CDR3 consists of 15 residues. The CDR3: CASSLGGTGPYEQYF. The CDR3 bases are TGTGCCAGCAGCTTAGGGGGGACAGGACCCTACGAGCAGTACTTC.

The rearrangement joins TRBV29-1 to TRBJ2-5, with 7 positions matching TRBD2. V dropped 7 bases and J dropped 5; count of bases not matched to a gene: 13. Germline CDR1 reads SQVTM; CDR2 reads ANQGSEA. The CDR3 is 14 amino acids. CDR3 in DNA: TGCAGCGCTGACGGCGGGAGTATTGGGGAGACCCAGTACTTC. Translation gives CSADGGSIGETQYF.

The V and J genes are TRBV6-5 and TRBJ1-4, with D maybe TRBD1 (5 bases). V lost 2 bases, J lost 0 bases, and 10 bases lay in between. Looked up from germline, CDR1 is MNHEY and CDR2 is SVGAGI. This CDR3 is 16 amino acids long. The DNA of the CDR3 is TGTGCCAGCAGTTACGTGGCAGGGCCAACTAATGAAAAACTGTTTTTT. It encodes CASSYVAGPTNEKLFF.

The V and J genes are TRBV2 and TRBJ2-7, with D possibly TRBD2 on 5 matching bases. Deletions cut 4 bases from V and 0 bases from J, with 13 bases between. CDR1 and CDR2 (germline): SNHLY, FYNNEI. This CDR3 comprises 15 residues. The CDR3, as DNA: TGTGCCAGCAGTGTCGGCGGGTTGGGCTCCTACGAGCAGTACTTC. It specifies CASSVGGLGSYEQYF.

In DNA form, the CDR3 reads TGTGCCAGCAGTTTAAAGGACAGGTACGAGCAGTACTTC. Its translation is CASSLKDRYEQYF. The rearrangement uses TRBV28 and TRBJ2-7; 7 bases fit TRBD1. CDR3 length: 13 residues. Germline assignment: CDR1 MDHEN and CDR2 SYDVKM. V lost 2 bases and J lost 4; bases outside the gene matches: 2.

J is TRBJ1-6 and V is TRBV4-3; D not resolved. Trimming pared 4 bases from V and 12 bases from J, leaving 13 bases between. Germline V gene sequence: CDR1 LGHNA, CDR2 YSLEER. The CDR3 extends over 13 amino acids. The CDR3 reads CASSRSSWEPLHF. CDR3 DNA sequence: TGCGCCAGCAGCCGTAGCTCCTGGGAACCCCTCCACTTT.

The chain has TRBV2 and TRBJ1-2; D might be TRBD1 (6 bases). The V gene's germline CDR1 is SNHLY and CDR2 FYNNEI. The V and J ends lost 5 bases and 8 bases respectively, with 18 bases between them. The CDR3 is 14 amino acids. CDR3 nucleotide sequence: TGTGCCAGCAGTCAAGACACAGGGCCCCGGGGCTACACCTTC. It translates to CASSQDTGPRGYTF.

This chain joins TRBV2 and TRBJ2-5; either TRBD1 or TRBD2 may supply D (5 bases each). Germline CDR1 is SNHLY and CDR2 is FYNNEI. The CDR3 contains 12 residues. Trimming cost V 10 bases and J 5 bases, with 14 bases left between them. CDR3 nucleotide sequence: TGTGCCACCGGACGGGGCAGGGAGACCCAGTACTTC. This codes for CATGRGRETQYF.

This clone showed up just once. CDR3 protein: CASSQWLSGSYEQYF. CDR3 bases: TGTGCCAGCAGCCAGTGGCTTAGCGGGAGTTACGAGCAGTACTTC. The rearrangement joins TRBV7-9 to TRBJ2-7, with 9 bases fitting TRBD2. The CDR3 totals 15 residues. The V segment lost 5 bases and the J segment 4 bases; nucleotides outside the gene matches: 9. CDR1 is SEHNR and CDR2 is FQNEAQ in the germline V gene (reference sequence). The variable domain in full, completed from reference TRBV7-9 and TRBJ2-7, reads DTGVSQNPRHKITKRGQNVTFRCDPISEHNRLYWYRQTLGQGPEFLTYFQNEAQLEKSRLLSDRFSAERPKGSFSTLEIQRTEQGDSAMYLCASSQWLSGSYEQYFGPGTRLTVT.

V gene TRBV14 combines with J gene TRBJ1-2; D is unclear. This CDR3 has 13 residues. Trimming pared 6 bases from V and 3 bases from J, leaving 11 bases between. CDR1 is SGHDN and CDR2 is FVKESK in the germline V gene. The CDR3 here is CASSRERDYGYTF. CDR3 DNA: TGTGCCAGCAGTCGCGAACGGGACTATGGCTACACCTTC.

The chain couples TRBV13 to TRBJ2-3; D is undetermined. The ends were cut back, 5 bases at V and 3 bases at J, with 9 bases in the middle. The CDR3 has 13 residues. The germline V gene encodes CDR1 PRHDT and CDR2 FYEKMQ (reference sequence). The CDR3 spells CASSAADTDTQYF. The CDR3 bases are TGTGCCAGCAGCGCCGCAGATACAGATACGCAGTATTTT.

The CDR3 sequence: CASSGSSGANVLTF. The CDR3, as DNA: TGTGCCAGCAGTGGCAGCTCTGGGGCCAACGTCCTGACTTTC. This chain connects TRBV2 to TRBJ2-6; no clear D gene. Per the germline V gene, CDR1 is SNHLY and CDR2 is FYNNEI. The V end lost 4 bases, the J end lost 0 bases, and 4 bases lay between the germline ends. The CDR3 has 14 amino acids.